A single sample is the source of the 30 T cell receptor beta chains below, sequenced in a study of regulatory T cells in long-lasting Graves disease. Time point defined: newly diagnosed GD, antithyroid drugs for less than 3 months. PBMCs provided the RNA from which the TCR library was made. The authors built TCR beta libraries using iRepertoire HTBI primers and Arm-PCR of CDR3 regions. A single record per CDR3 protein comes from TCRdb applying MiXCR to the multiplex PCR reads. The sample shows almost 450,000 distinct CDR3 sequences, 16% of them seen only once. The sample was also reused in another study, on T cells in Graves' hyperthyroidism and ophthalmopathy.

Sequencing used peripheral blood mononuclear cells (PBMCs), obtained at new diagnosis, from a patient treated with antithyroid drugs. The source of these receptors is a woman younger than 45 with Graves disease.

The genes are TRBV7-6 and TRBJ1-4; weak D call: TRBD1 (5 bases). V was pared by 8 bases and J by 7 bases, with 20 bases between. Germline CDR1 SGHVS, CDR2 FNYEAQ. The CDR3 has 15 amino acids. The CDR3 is CASSTRGRMGEKLFF. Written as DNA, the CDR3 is TGTGCCAGCTCAACGCGGGGCAGGATGGGTGAAAAACTGTTTTTT.

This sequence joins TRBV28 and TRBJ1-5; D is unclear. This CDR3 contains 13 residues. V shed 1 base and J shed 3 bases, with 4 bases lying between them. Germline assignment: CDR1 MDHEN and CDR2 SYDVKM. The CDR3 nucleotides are TGTGCCAGCAGTTTATTCTTCAATCAGCCCCAGCATTTT. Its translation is CASSLFFNQPQHF. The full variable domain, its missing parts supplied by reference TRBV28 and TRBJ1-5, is DVKVTQSSRYLVKRTGEKVFLECVQDMDHENMFWYRQDPGLGLRLIYFSYDVKMKEKGDIPEGYSVSREKKERFSLILESASTNQTSMYLCASSLFFNQPQHFGDGTRLSIL.

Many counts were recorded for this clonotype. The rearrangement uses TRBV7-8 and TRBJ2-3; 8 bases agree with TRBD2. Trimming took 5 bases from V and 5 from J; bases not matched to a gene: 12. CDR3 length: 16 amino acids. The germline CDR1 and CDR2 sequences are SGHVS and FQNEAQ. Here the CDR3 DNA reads TGTGCCAGCAGCCAAAGGAACGGGAGGGCTGGAGATACGCAGTATTTT. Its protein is CASSQRNGRAGDTQYF.

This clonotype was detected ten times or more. The CDR3 DNA reads TGTGCCACCAGTGATTCGGGAACTAGCGGCCGCACAGATACGCAGTATTTT. Its translation is CATSDSGTSGRTDTQYF. The chain uses TRBV24-1 and TRBJ2-3; the match to TRBD2 covers 8 bases. Germline loops: CDR1 KGHDR, CDR2 SFDVKD. J was trimmed by 1 base and V by 2 bases; bases with no gene match: 7. The CDR3 runs to 17 residues.

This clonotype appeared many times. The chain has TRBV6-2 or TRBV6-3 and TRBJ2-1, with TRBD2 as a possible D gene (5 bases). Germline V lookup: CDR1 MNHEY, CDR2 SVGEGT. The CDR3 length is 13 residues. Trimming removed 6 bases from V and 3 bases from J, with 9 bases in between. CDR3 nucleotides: TGTGCCAGCAGGCCCCGGGACTACAATGAGCAGTTCTTC. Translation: CASRPRDYNEQFF.

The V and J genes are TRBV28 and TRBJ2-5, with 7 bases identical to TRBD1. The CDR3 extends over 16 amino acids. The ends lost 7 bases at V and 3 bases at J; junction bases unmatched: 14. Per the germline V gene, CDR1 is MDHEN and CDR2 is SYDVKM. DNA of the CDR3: TGTGCCAGCACCGGACAGGCCCCGAATAGAAAAGAGACCCAGTACTTC. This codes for CASTGQAPNRKETQYF.

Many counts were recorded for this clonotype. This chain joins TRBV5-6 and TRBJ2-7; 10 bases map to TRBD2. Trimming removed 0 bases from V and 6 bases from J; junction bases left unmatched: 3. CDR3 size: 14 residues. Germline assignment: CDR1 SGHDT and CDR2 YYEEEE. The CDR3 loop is CASSLGGTSVEQYF. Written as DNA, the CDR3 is TGTGCCAGCAGCTTGGGGGGGACTAGCGTCGAGCAGTACTTC.

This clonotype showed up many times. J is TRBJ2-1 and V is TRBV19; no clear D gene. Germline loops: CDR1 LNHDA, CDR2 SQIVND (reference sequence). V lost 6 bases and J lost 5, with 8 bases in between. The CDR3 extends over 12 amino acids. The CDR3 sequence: CASRQPDNEQFF. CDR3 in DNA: TGTGCCAGTAGGCAACCGGACAATGAGCAGTTCTTC.

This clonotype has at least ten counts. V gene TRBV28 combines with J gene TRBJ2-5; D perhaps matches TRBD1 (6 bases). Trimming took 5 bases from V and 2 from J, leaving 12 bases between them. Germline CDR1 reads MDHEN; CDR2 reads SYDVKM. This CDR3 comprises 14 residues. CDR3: CASSPGTFQETQYF. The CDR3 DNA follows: TGTGCCAGCAGTCCGGGGACATTTCAAGAGACCCAGTACTTC.

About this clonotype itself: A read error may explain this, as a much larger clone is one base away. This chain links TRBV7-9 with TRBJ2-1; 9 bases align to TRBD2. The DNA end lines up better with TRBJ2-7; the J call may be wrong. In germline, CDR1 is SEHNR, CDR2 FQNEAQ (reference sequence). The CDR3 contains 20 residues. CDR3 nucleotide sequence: TGTGCCAGCAGCCCTATTAGGATTAGCGGGAGACTTTCAAGAGGCAACGAGCAGTACTTC. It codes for CASSPIRISGRLSRGNEQYF.

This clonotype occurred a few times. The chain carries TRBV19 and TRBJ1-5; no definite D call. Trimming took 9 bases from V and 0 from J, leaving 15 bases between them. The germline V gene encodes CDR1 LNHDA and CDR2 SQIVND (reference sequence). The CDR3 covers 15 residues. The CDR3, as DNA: TGTGCCAGCACCAGACGGTCGATTAGCAATCAGCCCCAGCATTTT. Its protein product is CASTRRSISNQPQHF.

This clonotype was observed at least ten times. As DNA, the CDR3 is TGTGCCAGCAGTACAAGGGGGGGACCAGGGTCTGAAGCTTTCTTT. Encoded protein: CASSTRGGPGSEAFF. The chain recombines TRBV2 with TRBJ1-1, with D possibly matching TRBD1 (6 bases). Germline CDR1 and CDR2: SNHLY and FYNNEI. The CDR3 is made up of 15 amino acids. Deletions cut 5 bases from V and 6 bases from J, with 19 bases between. The variable domain in full, completed from reference TRBV2 and TRBJ1-1, reads EPEVTQTPSHQVTQMGQEVILRCVPISNHLYFYWYRQILGQKVEFLVSFYNNEISEKSEIFDDQFSVERPDGSNFTLKIRSTKLEDSAMYFCASSTRGGPGSEAFFGQGTRLTVV.

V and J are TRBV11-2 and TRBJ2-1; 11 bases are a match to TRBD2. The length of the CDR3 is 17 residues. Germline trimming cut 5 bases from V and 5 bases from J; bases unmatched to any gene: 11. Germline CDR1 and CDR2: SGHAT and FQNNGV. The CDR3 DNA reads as TGTGCCAGCAGCCTAAGGGGGGGGACTAGCGGACACAATGAGCAGTTCTTC. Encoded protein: CASSLRGGTSGHNEQFF.

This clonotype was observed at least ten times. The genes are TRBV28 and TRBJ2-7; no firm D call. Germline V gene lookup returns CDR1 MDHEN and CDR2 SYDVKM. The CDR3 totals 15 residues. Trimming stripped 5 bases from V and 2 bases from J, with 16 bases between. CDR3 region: CASSPPAARTYEQYF. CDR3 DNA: TGTGCCAGCAGTCCCCCGGCGGCAAGAACCTACGAGCAGTACTTC. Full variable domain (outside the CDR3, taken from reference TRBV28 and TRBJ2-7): DVKVTQSSRYLVKRTGEKVFLECVQDMDHENMFWYRQDPGLGLRLIYFSYDVKMKEKGDIPEGYSVSREKKERFSLILESASTNQTSMYLCASSPPAARTYEQYFGPGTRLTVT.

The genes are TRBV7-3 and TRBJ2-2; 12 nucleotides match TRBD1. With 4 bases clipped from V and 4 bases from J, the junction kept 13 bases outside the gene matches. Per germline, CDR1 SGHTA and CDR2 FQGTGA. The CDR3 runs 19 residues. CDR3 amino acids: CASSSLGQGASRGTGELFF. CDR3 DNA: TGTGCCAGCAGCTCTTTGGGACAGGGGGCAAGTAGGGGCACCGGGGAGCTGTTTTTT.

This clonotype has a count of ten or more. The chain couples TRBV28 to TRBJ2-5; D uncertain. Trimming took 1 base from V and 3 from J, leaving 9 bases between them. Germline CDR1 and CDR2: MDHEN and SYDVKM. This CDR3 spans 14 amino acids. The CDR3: CASSLSGRKETQYF. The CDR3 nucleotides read TGTGCCAGCAGTTTATCGGGTCGGAAAGAGACCCAGTACTTC.

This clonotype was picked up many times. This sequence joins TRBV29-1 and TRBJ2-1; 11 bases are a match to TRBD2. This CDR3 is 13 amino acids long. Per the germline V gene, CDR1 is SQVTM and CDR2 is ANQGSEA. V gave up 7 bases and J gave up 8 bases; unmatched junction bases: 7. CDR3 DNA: TGCAGCGGGTTAGCGGGAGGGCCCGATGAGCAGTTCTTC. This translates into CSGLAGGPDEQFF.

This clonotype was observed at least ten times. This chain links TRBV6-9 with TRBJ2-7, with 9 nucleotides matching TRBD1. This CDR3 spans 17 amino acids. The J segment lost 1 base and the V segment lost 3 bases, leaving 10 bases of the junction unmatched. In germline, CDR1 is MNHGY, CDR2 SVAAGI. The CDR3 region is CASSYNPGTGKSYEQYF. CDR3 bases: TGTGCCAGCAGTTACAATCCCGGGACAGGGAAGTCCTACGAGCAGTACTTC.

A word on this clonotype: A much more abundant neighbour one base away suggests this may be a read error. CDR3 coding DNA: TGCGCCAGCAGCTTGGTGCGGGGCCCCGGGGATGAGAAGTTCTTC. It translates to CASSLVRGPGDEKFF. The genes are TRBV5-1 and TRBJ2-1, with D possibly matching TRBD2 (6 bases). Per germline, CDR1 SGHRS and CDR2 YFSETQ. CDR3 length: 15 amino acids.

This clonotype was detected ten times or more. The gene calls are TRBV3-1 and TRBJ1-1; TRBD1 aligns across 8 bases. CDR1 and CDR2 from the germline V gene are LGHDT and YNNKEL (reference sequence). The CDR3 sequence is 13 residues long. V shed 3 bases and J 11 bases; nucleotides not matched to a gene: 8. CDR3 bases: TGTGCCAGCAGCCACCTTGACAGGGGAGAGGCTTTCTTT. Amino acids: CASSHLDRGEAFF.

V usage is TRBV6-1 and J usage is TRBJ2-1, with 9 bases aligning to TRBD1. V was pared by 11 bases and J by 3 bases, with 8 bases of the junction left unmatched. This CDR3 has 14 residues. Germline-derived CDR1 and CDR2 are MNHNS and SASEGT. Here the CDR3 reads CAAESGQGYNEQFF. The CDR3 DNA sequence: TGTGCCGCTGAGTCGGGACAGGGCTACAATGAGCAGTTCTTC.

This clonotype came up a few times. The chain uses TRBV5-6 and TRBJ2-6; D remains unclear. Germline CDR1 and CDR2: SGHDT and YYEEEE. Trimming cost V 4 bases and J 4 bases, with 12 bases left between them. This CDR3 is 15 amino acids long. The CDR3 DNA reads TGTGCCAGCAGCGGTGCGAGTGCGGGGGCCAACGTCCTGACTTTC. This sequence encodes CASSGASAGANVLTF.

CDR3 sequence reads: CATSESGDSYNEQFF. The CDR3 bases are TGTGCCACCAGTGAAAGCGGGGACTCCTACAATGAGCAGTTCTTC. This chain links TRBV24-1 with TRBJ2-1, with TRBD2 matching 7 bases. Germline values: CDR1 KGHDR, CDR2 SFDVKD. After removal of 4 bases from V and 0 bases from J, the junction contained 2 bases not matched to a gene. The CDR3 is made up of 15 amino acids.

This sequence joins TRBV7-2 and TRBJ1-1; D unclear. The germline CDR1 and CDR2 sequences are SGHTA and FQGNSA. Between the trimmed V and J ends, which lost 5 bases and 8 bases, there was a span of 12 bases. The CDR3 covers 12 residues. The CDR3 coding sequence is TGTGCCAGCAGCACCGGGCCAGGAGAAGCTTTCTTT. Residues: CASSTGPGEAFF.

CDR3 amino acids: CASSYVRLAGGPSVTGELFF. The DNA for the CDR3 is TGTGCCAGCAGTTACGTCCGACTAGCGGGAGGGCCCTCGGTCACCGGGGAGCTGTTTTTT. The chain uses TRBV6-5 and TRBJ2-2; TRBD2 matches 14 bases. This CDR3 region has 20 residues. V lost 2 bases and J lost 4; bases outside the gene matches: 12. Germline assignment: CDR1 MNHEY and CDR2 SVGAGI.

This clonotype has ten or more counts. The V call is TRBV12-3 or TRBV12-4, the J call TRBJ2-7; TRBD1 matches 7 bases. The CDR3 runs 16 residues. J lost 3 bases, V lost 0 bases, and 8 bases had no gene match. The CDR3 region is CASSLAGRDRYYEQYF. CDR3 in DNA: TGTGCCAGCAGTTTAGCAGGAAGGGACAGATACTACGAGCAGTACTTC.

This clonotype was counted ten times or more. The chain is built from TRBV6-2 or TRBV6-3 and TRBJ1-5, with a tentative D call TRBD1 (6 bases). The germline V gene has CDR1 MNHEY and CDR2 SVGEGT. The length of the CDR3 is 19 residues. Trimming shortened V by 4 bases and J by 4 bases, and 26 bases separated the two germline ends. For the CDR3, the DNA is TGTGCCAGCAGTTCTGGACGACAGATCACAGGGAGAAAGAATCAGCCCCAGCATTTT. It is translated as CASSSGRQITGRKNQPQHF.

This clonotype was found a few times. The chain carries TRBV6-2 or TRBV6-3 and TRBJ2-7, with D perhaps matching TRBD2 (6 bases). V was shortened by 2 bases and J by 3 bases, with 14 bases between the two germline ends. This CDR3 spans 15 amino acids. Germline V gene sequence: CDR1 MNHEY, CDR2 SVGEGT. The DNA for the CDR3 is TGTGCCAGCAGTTACCCTAGCGCTTCCTTCTACGAGCAGTACTTC. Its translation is CASSYPSASFYEQYF.

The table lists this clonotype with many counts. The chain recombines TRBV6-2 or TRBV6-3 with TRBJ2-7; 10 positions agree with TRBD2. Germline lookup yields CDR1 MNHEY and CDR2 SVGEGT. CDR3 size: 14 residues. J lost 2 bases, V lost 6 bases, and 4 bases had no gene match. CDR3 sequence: CASRPLAGAYEQYF. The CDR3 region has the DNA TGTGCCAGCAGACCTCTAGCGGGGGCCTACGAGCAGTACTTC.

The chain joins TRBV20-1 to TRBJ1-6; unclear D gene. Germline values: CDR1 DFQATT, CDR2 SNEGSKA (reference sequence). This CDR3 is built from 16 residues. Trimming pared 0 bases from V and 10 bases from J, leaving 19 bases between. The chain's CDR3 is CSARDERVGQGSPLHF. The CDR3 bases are TGCAGTGCTAGAGATGAGCGGGTAGGGCAAGGGTCACCCCTCCACTTT.